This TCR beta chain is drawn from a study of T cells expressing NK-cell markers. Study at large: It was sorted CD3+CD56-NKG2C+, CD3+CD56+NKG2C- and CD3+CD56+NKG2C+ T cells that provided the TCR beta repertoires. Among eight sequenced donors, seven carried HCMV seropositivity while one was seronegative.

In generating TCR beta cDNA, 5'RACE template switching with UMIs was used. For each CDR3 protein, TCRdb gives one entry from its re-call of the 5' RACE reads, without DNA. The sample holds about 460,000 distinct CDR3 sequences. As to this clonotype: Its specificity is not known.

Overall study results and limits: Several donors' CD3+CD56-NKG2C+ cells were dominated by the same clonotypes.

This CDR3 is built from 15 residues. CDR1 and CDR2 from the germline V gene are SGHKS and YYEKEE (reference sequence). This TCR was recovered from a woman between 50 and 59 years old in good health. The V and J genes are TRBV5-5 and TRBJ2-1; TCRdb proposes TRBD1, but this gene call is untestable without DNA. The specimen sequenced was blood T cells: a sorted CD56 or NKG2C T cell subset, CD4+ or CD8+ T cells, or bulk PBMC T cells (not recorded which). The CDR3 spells CASSLVIGGYNEQFF.